One sample yielded the 26 T cell receptor beta chains listed below, sequenced in a study of shared clonotypes between healthy human individuals. The protocol was immunoSEQ multiplex PCR, while the TCRdb copy is restricted to in-frame clones and leaves out a portion. The sample has hundreds of thousands of clones, roughly 77% seen once. The sample comprised PBMCs. All receptors come from a woman aged 40 to 55 in good health. Some clones in this sample may be carry-over from other donors' samples.

The chain couples TRBV14 to TRBJ1-1; D gene ambiguous. Germline CDR1 reads SGHDN; CDR2 reads FVKESK. Trimming removed 0 bases from V and 3 bases from J, with 11 bases in between. The CDR3 spans 15 residues. CDR3 sequence: CASSQDGQADTEAFF. In DNA form, the CDR3 reads TGTGCCAGCAGCCAAGATGGGCAGGCAGACACTGAAGCTTTCTTT.

The chain has TRBV19 and TRBJ2-3; 8 bases agree with TRBD1. CDR1 LNHDA and CDR2 SQIVND come from the germline V gene (reference sequence). The V and J ends lost 1 base and 1 base, in that order; junction bases with no gene match: 1. CDR3 size: 15 residues. DNA for the CDR3: TGTGCCAGTAGTATAGCACAGGGGGGCACAGATACGCAGTATTTT. It specifies CASSIAQGGTDTQYF.

The rearrangement joins TRBV30 to TRBJ2-7; TRBD2 might be the D (6 bases). Trimming took 3 bases from V and 0 from J, leaving 9 bases between them. Per germline, CDR1 GTSNPN and CDR2 SVGIG (reference sequence). The CDR3 is 13 residues long. The DNA for the CDR3 is TGTGCCTGGAGGACCGGGGGCTCCTACGAGCAGTACTTC. This codes for CAWRTGGSYEQYF.

The chain is built from TRBV9 and TRBJ1-3; D gene ambiguous. Trimming removed 4 bases at V and 9 bases at J, with 11 bases between. Germline V gene lookup returns CDR1 SGDLS and CDR2 YYNGEE. The CDR3 loop spans 12 amino acids. This CDR3 is CASSSNRGTIYF. For the CDR3, the DNA is TGTGCCAGCAGCTCCAACCGCGGCACCATATATTTT.

The chain links TRBV28 to TRBJ2-3, with D uncertain. This CDR3 comprises 12 residues. The germline V and J ends were trimmed by 5 bases and 8 bases, with 11 bases remaining between them. CDR1 and CDR2 (germline): MDHEN, SYDVKM. The CDR3 protein is CASSPRYVTQYF. The CDR3 coding sequence is TGTGCCAGCAGTCCCCGATACGTTACGCAGTATTTT.

The gene calls are TRBV5-1 and TRBJ1-5; the D gene is possibly TRBD1 (5 bases). Germline V gene data show CDR1 as SGHRS and CDR2 as YFSETQ. The CDR3 runs 15 residues. Trimming pared 0 bases from V and 2 bases from J, leaving 9 bases between. In DNA form, the CDR3 reads TGCGCCAGCAGCTTGGTTACGGGGGGCAATCAGCCCCAGCATTTT. It encodes CASSLVTGGNQPQHF. The full variable domain, with the rest looked up from reference TRBV5-1 and TRBJ1-5, is KAGVTQTPRYLIKTRGQQVTLSCSPISGHRSVSWYQQTPGQGLQFLFEYFSETQRNKGNFPGRFSGRQFSNSRSEMNVSTLELGDSALYLCASSLVTGGNQPQHFGDGTRLSIL.

The table lists this clone with a few counts. J is TRBJ1-3 and V is TRBV10-3, with D possibly TRBD1 on 5 matching bases. The germline CDR1 and CDR2 sequences are ENHRY and SYGVKD. The CDR3 totals 15 residues. Trimming removed 10 bases from V and 0 bases from J, with 16 bases in between. CDR3 DNA: TGTGCCACACTAGGGGCCAGGCTCTCTGGAAACACCATATATTTT. This sequence encodes CATLGARLSGNTIYF.

As regards this clone: Compared with germline, one end of the junction differs, possibly owing to a read error. Other DNA sequences in the sample encode the same CDR3. The rearrangement joins TRBV10-3 to TRBJ1-5, with D possibly being TRBD1 (5 bases). This CDR3 comprises 13 residues. CDR1 is ENHRY, CDR2 SYGVKD, per germline. The CDR3 bases are TGTGCCATCAGTGTGGACACCAATCAGCCCCAGCATTTC. As protein: CAISVDTNQPQHF.

This chain connects TRBV5-1 to TRBJ2-5; 12 bases agree with TRBD1. V was pared by 4 bases and J by 11 bases, with 12 bases of the junction left unmatched. This CDR3 has 15 amino acids. Germline V lookup: CDR1 SGHRS, CDR2 YFSETQ. The CDR3 DNA is TGCGCCAGCAGCCCACTGGGACAGGGGGCGCAGGAGCAGTACTTC. Translation: CASSPLGQGAQEQYF.

V is TRBV10-3 and J is TRBJ2-2; D gene uncertain. The CDR3 runs 13 residues. Per the germline V gene, CDR1 is ENHRY and CDR2 is SYGVKD. V shed 0 bases and J shed 4 bases, with 3 bases lying between them. Here the CDR3 reads CAISESTTGELFF. CDR3 coding DNA: TGTGCCATCAGTGAGTCTACCACCGGGGAGCTGTTTTTT.

V gene TRBV19 combines with J gene TRBJ2-3; possible D gene TRBD1, 6 bases. CDR1 and CDR2 from the germline V gene are LNHDA and SQIVND (reference sequence). The CDR3 spans 14 residues. V was cut by 4 bases and J by 2 bases, with 10 bases left in between. CDR3 region: CASSTRGHTDTQYF. The CDR3 DNA is TGTGCCAGTAGTACTCGGGGACACACAGATACGCAGTATTTT.

The chain joins TRBV5-1 to TRBJ2-5, with D tentatively TRBD1 (6 bases). The CDR3 runs 15 residues. Deletions cut 1 base from V and 0 bases from J, with 10 bases between. Germline CDR1 and CDR2: SGHRS and YFSETQ. CDR3 protein: CASSLTGTYQETQYF. The CDR3, as DNA: TGCGCCAGCAGCTTGACAGGGACGTACCAAGAGACCCAGTACTTC.

A word on this clone: This sample includes further DNA sequences coding for the same CDR3. V gene TRBV9 combines with J gene TRBJ2-7; 8 bases align to TRBD1. V trimming: 4 bases; J trimming: 2 bases; junction bases outside the gene matches: 2. This CDR3 spans 13 amino acids. Germline V lookup: CDR1 SGDLS, CDR2 YYNGEE. CDR3 protein: CASSPGGPYEQYF. The DNA for the CDR3 is TGTGCCAGCAGCCCAGGGGGCCCCTACGAGCAGTACTTC.

The CDR3 is CASSPGLATQYF. The CDR3 DNA follows: TGTGCCAGCAGTCCGGGACTAGCAACGCAGTATTTT. This chain links TRBV27 with TRBJ2-3; 9 positions match TRBD2. The CDR3 loop spans 12 amino acids. With 5 bases clipped from V and 9 bases from J, the junction kept 3 bases outside the gene matches. Germline V lookup: CDR1 MNHEY, CDR2 SMNVEV (reference sequence).

The chain has TRBV19 and TRBJ2-7, with D tentatively TRBD2 (6 bases). Germline V gene lookup returns CDR1 LNHDA and CDR2 SQIVND (reference sequence). This CDR3 spans 14 amino acids. Between the trimmed V and J ends, which lost 7 bases and 6 bases, there was a span of 19 bases. The CDR3 here is CASTEYAGGSEQYF. In nucleotides, the CDR3 is TGTGCCAGTACTGAATACGCCGGGGGATCCGAGCAGTACTTC.

This clone was seen once. The chain links TRBV11-2 to TRBJ2-7, with D uncertain. Looked up from germline, CDR1 is SGHAT and CDR2 is FQNNGV. V dropped 4 bases and J dropped 1 base, with 14 bases sitting between them. The CDR3 contains 15 residues. Here the CDR3 reads CASSSEPTVSYEQYF. The CDR3 DNA reads TGTGCCAGCAGCTCCGAACCGACGGTATCCTACGAGCAGTACTTC.

This sequence joins TRBV7-9 and TRBJ1-5; the D is unclear. The V end lost 6 bases, the J end lost 2 bases, and 14 bases lay between the germline ends. The CDR3 loop spans 15 amino acids. CDR1 SEHNR and CDR2 FQNEAQ come from the germline V gene (reference sequence). The DNA for the CDR3 is TGTGCCAGCAGTCCTCTGGGCGCGGGCAATCAGCCCCAGCATTTT. It yields the protein CASSPLGAGNQPQHF.

This chain links TRBV4-1 with TRBJ2-5; tentative D call: TRBD1 (6 bases). Germline-derived CDR1 and CDR2 are MGHRA and YSYEKL. V was cut by 2 bases and J by 2 bases, with 12 bases left in between. The CDR3 is 15 amino acids. The CDR3 reads CASSQLSGEQETQYF. Here the CDR3 DNA reads TGCGCCAGCAGCCAACTATCAGGGGAACAAGAGACCCAGTACTTC.

The sample holds a few counts of this clone. The chain joins TRBV19 to TRBJ1-5; D is unclear. Germline V gives CDR1 LNHDA, CDR2 SQIVND (reference sequence). V was pared by 7 bases and J by 4 bases, with 8 bases between. The CDR3 has 12 amino acids. The CDR3 region is CASIGVNQPQHF. Written as DNA, the CDR3 is TGTGCCAGTATCGGGGTAAATCAGCCCCAGCATTTT. Full variable domain (remainder filled in from reference TRBV19 and TRBJ1-5): DGGITQSPKYLFRKEGQNVTLSCEQNLNHDAMYWYRQDPGQGLRLIYYSQIVNDFQKGDIAEGYSVSREKKESFPLTVTSAQKNPTAFYLCASIGVNQPQHFGDGTRLSIL.

The chain uses TRBV10-3 and TRBJ2-7; D not certain. The ends were cut back, 6 bases at V and 0 bases at J, with 9 bases in the middle. The CDR3 runs 13 residues. Germline-derived CDR1 and CDR2 are ENHRY and SYGVKD. CDR3 sequence (DNA): TGTGCCATCAGCCCCGGAAGCTCCTACGAGCAGTACTTC. It specifies CAISPGSSYEQYF.

The rearrangement uses TRBV28 and TRBJ1-2; TRBD1 might be the D (5 bases). V dropped 5 bases and J dropped 6 bases, with 13 bases sitting between them. The CDR3 contains 13 residues. CDR1 is MDHEN and CDR2 is SYDVKM in the germline V gene. The CDR3 DNA sequence: TGTGCCAGCAGTCTCCGCAGGGCGAATGGCTACACCTTC. Its protein product is CASSLRRANGYTF.

This chain links TRBV5-5 with TRBJ2-7, with 14 bases that match TRBD2. This CDR3 has 15 residues. The ends lost 3 bases at V and 2 bases at J; junction bases unmatched: 1. Germline CDR1 and CDR2: SGHKS and YYEKEE (reference sequence). CDR3 sequence: CASSWTSGRTYEQYF. In DNA, the CDR3 is TGTGCCAGCAGCTGGACTAGCGGGAGGACCTACGAGCAGTACTTC.

V and J are TRBV30 and TRBJ2-7, with 7 positions matching TRBD1. This CDR3 spans 13 amino acids. Looked up from germline, CDR1 is GTSNPN and CDR2 is SVGIG (reference sequence). J lost 5 bases, V lost 3 bases, and 7 bases had no gene match. Written as DNA, the CDR3 is TGTGCCTGGAGGGAAAGGGGGCAGGACGAGCAGTACTTC. This translates into CAWRERGQDEQYF.

Worth noting for this clone: The same CDR3 can be traced to other DNA sequences in this sample. The J gene is TRBJ1-2, the V gene TRBV30; TRBD1 agrees at 7 bases. The CDR3 contains 13 residues. Germline assignment: CDR1 GTSNPN and CDR2 SVGIG (reference sequence). With 1 base clipped from V and 3 bases from J, the junction kept 2 bases outside the gene matches. DNA for the CDR3: TGTGCCTGGAGTGCCGGGACAGACTATGGCTACACCTTC. Protein product: CAWSAGTDYGYTF.

This chain's CDR3 is CASTVTGGLNTEAFF. The CDR3 DNA sequence: TGTGCCAGTACAGTTACAGGGGGCCTGAACACTGAAGCTTTCTTT. J is TRBJ1-1 and V is TRBV19; 9 nucleotides align to TRBD1. Unmatched junction bases numbered 6, after V lost 7 bases and J lost 0 bases. Per germline, CDR1 LNHDA and CDR2 SQIVND (reference sequence). This CDR3 spans 15 amino acids. The full variable domain, in which reference TRBV19 and TRBJ1-1 provide the parts outside the CDR3, is DGGITQSPKYLFRKEGQNVTLSCEQNLNHDAMYWYRQDPGQGLRLIYYSQIVNDFQKGDIAEGYSVSREKKESFPLTVTSAQKNPTAFYLCASTVTGGLNTEAFFGQGTRLTVV.

This chain connects TRBV23-1 to TRBJ2-6, with 7 bases matching TRBD1. TRBV23-1 is reported as an ORF; its role is uncertain. The CDR3 is 17 residues long. V lost 0 bases and J lost 0; bases outside the gene matches: 2. The CDR3 spells CASSQSTGISGANVLTF. CDR3 coding DNA: TGCGCCAGCAGTCAATCGACAGGGATCTCTGGGGCCAACGTCCTGACTTTC.